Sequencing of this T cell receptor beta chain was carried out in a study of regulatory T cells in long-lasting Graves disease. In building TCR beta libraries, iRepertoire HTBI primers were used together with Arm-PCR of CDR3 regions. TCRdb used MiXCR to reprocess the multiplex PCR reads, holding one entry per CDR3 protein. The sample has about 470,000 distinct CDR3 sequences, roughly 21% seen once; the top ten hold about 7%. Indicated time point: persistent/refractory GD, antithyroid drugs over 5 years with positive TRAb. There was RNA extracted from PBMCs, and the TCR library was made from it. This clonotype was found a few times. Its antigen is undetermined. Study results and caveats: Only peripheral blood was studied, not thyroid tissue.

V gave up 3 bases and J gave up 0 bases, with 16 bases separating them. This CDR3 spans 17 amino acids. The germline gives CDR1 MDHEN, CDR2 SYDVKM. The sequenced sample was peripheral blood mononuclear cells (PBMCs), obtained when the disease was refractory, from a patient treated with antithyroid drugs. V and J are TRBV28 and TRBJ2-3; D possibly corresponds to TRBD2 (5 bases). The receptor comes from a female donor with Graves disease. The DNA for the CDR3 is TGTGCCAGCAGTTTTGGAGGCCAGCCTGTCAGCACAGATACGCAGTATTTT. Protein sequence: CASSFGGQPVSTDTQYF.